This TCR beta chain was captured in a study of T-cell reconstitution after alpha-beta-depleted transplantation in children. Germline CDR1 SGDLS, CDR2 YYNGEE. J was trimmed by 1 base and V by 4 bases; bases with no gene match: 10. This CDR3 comprises 17 residues. Only a few counts were recorded for this clonotype. Its target is unknown. Using unique molecular identifiers, the investigators prepared the TCRbeta library. TCRdb recomputed calls from the PCR reads with MiXCR, one row per CDR3 protein. The repertoire has 450,000 to 600,000 distinct CDR3 sequences, 10% to 15% of them found once; the top ten carry about 2%. Regarding the study as a whole: Reportedly, roughly two months post-transplant, alpha-beta T cells arose from several hundred expanded graft clones. Newly produced T cells mostly accounted for T-cell counts and diversity one year post-transplant.

The clonotype originates from a male patient younger than 18 who had a stem cell transplant for acute myeloid leukemia, so the T cells may come from the graft donor. The chain is built from TRBV9 and TRBJ2-1; TRBD2 matches 8 bases. Source: PBMCs, mostly from graft donor cells, taken 360 days after TCRalphabeta/CD19-depleted stem cell transplant. The DNA for the CDR3 is TGTGCCAGCAGCCTGAGAGCGGGAGCGGGGTCCTACAATGAGCAGTTCTTC. As protein: CASSLRAGAGSYNEQFF.